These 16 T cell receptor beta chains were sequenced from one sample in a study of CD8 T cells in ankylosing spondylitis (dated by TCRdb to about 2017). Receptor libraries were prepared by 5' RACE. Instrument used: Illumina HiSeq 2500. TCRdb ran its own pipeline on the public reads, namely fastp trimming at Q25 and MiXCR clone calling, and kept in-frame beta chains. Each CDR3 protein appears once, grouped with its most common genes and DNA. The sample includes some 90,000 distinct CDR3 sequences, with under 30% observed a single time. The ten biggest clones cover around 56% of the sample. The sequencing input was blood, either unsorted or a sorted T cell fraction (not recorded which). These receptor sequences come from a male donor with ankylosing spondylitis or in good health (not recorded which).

The CDR3 region has the DNA TGTGCCATCAGTGGGGGGACTAGCGGATACAATGAGCAGTTCTTC. Translated, it gives CAISGGTSGYNEQFF. The chain carries TRBV10-3 and TRBJ2-1; 11 bases map to TRBD2. V lost 4 bases, J lost 4 bases, and 3 bases stayed unmatched. Germline V gives CDR1 ENHRY, CDR2 SYGVKD. CDR3 size: 15 residues.

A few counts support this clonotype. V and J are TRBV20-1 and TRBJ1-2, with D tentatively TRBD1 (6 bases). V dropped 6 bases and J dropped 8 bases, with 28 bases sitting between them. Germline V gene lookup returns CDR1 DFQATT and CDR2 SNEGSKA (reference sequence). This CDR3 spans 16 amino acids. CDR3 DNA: TGCAGTGCGCCTACGGGTGGGGGCGCGGGTGGTGGCGGCTACACCTTC. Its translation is CSAPTGGGAGGGGYTF.

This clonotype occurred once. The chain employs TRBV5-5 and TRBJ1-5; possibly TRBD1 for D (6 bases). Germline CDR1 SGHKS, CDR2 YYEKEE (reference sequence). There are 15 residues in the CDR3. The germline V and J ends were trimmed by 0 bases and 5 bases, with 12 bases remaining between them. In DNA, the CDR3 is TGTGCCAGCAGCTTGGACAGGGACTCGTATCAGCCCCAGCATTTT. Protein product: CASSLDRDSYQPQHF.

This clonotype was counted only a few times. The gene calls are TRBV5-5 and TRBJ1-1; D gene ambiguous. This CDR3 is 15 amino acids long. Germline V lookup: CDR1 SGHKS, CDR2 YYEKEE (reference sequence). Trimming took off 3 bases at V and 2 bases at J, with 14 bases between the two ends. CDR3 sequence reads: CASSSRPGINTEAFF. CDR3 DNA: TGTGCCAGCAGCTCGCGTCCGGGAATTAACACTGAAGCTTTCTTT. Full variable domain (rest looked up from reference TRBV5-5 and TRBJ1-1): DAGVTQSPTHLIKTRGQQVTLRCSPISGHKSVSWYQQVLGQGPQFIFQYYEKEERGRGNFPDRFSARQFPNYSSELNVNALLLGDSALYLCASSSRPGINTEAFFGQGTRLTVV.

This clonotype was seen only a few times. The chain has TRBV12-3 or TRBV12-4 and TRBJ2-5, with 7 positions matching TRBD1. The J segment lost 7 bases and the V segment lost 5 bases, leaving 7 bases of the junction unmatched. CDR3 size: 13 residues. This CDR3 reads CASSPSGGMTQYF. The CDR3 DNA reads TGTGCCAGCAGTCCCTCAGGGGGTATGACCCAGTACTTC.

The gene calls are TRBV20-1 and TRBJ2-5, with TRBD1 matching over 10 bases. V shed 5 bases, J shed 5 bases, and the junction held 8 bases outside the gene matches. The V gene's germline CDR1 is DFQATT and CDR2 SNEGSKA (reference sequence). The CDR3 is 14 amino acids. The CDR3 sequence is CSAPPGTGEETQYF. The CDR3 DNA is TGCAGTGCTCCGCCCGGGACAGGGGAGGAGACCCAGTACTTC.

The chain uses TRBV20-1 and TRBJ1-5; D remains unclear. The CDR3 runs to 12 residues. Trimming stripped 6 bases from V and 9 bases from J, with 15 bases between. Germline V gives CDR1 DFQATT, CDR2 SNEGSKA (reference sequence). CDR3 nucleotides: TGCAGTGCCGCGCGGAGGGTAGGGCCCCAGCATTTT. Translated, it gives CSAARRVGPQHF.

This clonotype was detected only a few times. CDR3 protein: CASSLGQGHSYEQYV. In DNA, the CDR3 is TGCGCCAGCAGCTTGGGGCAGGGCCACTCCTACGAGCAGTACGTC. The chain is built from TRBV5-1 and TRBJ2-7, with a weak D call TRBD1 (5 bases). The CDR3 loop spans 15 amino acids. V shed 0 bases and J shed 0 bases, with 10 bases lying between them. Germline CDR1 reads SGHRS; CDR2 reads YFSETQ.

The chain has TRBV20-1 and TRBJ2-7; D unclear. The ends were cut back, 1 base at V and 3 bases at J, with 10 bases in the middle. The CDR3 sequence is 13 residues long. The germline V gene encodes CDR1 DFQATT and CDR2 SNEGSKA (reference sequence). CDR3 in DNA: TGCAGTGCTAGAGGGGGTGCATTCTACGAGCAGTACTTC. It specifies CSARGGAFYEQYF.

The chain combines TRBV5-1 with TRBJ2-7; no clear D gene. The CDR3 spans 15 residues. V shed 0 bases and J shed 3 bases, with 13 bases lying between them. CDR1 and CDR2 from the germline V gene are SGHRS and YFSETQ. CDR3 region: CASSLAGEDYYEQYF. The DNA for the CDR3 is TGCGCCAGCAGCTTGGCGGGCGAGGATTACTACGAGCAGTACTTC. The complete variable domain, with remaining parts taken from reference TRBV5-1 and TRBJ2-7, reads KAGVTQTPRYLIKTRGQQVTLSCSPISGHRSVSWYQQTPGQGLQFLFEYFSETQRNKGNFPGRFSGRQFSNSRSEMNVSTLELGDSALYLCASSLAGEDYYEQYFGPGTRLTVT.

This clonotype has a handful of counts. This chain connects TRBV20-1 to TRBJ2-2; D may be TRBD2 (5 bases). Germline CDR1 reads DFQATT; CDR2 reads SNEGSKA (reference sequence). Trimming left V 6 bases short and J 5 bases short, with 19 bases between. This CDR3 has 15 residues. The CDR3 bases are TGCAGTGCGCGACTGGGGAGAGGCATTACCGGGGAGCTGTTTTTT. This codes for CSARLGRGITGELFF.

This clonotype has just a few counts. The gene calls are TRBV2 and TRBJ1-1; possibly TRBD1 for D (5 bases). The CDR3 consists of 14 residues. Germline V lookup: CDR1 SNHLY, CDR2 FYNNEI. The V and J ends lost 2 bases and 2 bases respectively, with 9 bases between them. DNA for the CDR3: TGTGCCAGCAGTGAACAAGGGGACAACACTGAAGCTTTCTTT. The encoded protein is CASSEQGDNTEAFF.

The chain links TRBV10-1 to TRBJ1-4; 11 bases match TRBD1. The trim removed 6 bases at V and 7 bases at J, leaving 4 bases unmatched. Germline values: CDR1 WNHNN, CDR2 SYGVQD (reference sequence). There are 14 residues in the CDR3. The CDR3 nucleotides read TGCGCCAGCAGGGACAGGGGGCGAGGTGAAAAACTGTTTTTT. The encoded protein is CASRDRGRGEKLFF.

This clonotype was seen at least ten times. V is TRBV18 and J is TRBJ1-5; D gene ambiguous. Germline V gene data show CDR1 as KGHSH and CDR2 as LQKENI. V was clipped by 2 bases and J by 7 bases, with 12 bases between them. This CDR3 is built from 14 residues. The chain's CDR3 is CASSPSADRQPQHF. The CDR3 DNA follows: TGTGCCAGCTCACCATCGGCAGATAGGCAGCCCCAGCATTTT. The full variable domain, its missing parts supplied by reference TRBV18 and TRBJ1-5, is NAGVMQNPRHLVRRRGQEARLRCSPMKGHSHVYWYRQLPEEGLKFMVYLQKENIIDESGMPKERFSAEFPKEGPSILRIQQVVRGDSAAYFCASSPSADRQPQHFGDGTRLSIL.

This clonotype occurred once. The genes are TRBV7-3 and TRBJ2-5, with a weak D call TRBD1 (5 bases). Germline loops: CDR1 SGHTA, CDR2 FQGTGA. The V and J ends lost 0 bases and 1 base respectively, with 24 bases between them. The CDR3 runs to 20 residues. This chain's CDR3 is CASSLTRGSNRPNSQETQYF. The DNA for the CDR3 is TGTGCCAGCAGCTTAACGAGAGGAAGCAACAGGCCCAATTCCCAAGAGACCCAGTACTTC.

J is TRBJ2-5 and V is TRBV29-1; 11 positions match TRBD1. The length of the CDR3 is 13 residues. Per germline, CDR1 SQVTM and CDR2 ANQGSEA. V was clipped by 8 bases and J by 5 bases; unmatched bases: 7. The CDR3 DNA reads TGCAGCTGGACAGGGGGCTTTGTGGAGACCCAGTACTTC. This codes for CSWTGGFVETQYF. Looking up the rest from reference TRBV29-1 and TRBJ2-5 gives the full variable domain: SAVISQKPSRDICQRGTSLTIQCQVDSQVTMMFWYRQQPGQSLTLIATANQGSEATYESGFVIDKFPISRPNLTFSTLTVSNMSPEDSSIYLCSWTGGFVETQYFGPGTRLLVL.